This T cell receptor (beta chain) was recovered during a study of T cells in localized non-small cell lung cancer (TCRdb year 2020). Background on the whole study: Comparing tumors with uninvolved tumor-adjacent lungs, the study looked at the T cell repertoires of hundreds of patients with early-stage NSCLC. The cohort comprised some 220 treatment-naïve NSCLC patients with resected, localized lung tumors. The mean age of the NSCLC patients was under 70 years, with about 130 men and around 100 women.

The immunoSEQ Assay was used to sequence TCR beta CDR3 regions from DNA. For the original study's pipeline: T cell density was computed as TCR beta template counts normalized to usable DNA estimated by amplifying housekeeping genes. The preseqR package was used to estimate richness by extrapolating to 400,000 templates for PBMC samples and to 120,000 templates for tissue samples. Clonality was taken to be one minus Pielou's evenness. To identify tissue-enriched TCRs, differential abundance testing was run on productive amino-acid clonotypes with a minimum total count of 5 and an alpha of 0.1. The Jaccard Index and the Morisita Overlap Index were used to measure how much the repertoires overlapped between compartments. GLIPH grouped TCR beta CDR3s together with public tetramer-defined viral CDR3s, and a viral motif had to include at least three viral sequences and show V-gene enrichment. The immuneACCESS repertoire file appears here via TCRdb, limited to in-frame rearrangements. These files lack a portion of the clones; in checked studies, under half of the deficit traces to unresolved V genes, and the cause of the others is not known. Clone size and V and J calls were adopted from that table, with D and trimming inferred from the DNA. In this sample the table shows 4,600 or so clones, approximately 31% of which occur a single time. The ten largest clones take up 3.5% to 5.5% of the sample.

Results the study describes overall, beyond this receptor: Because the study design was exploratory, TCR variables were selected using unadjusted p-values without false-discovery rate correction. Uninvolved tumor-adjacent lung showed the highest T cell clonality, higher than tumor, which suggests more focused antigenic responses in the uninvolved tumor-adjacent lung. Because multi-region tumor sequencing was not done, intratumor heterogeneity could not be ruled out. Higher T cell density in blood was associated with longer overall survival, whereas higher clonality in adjacent lung was associated with shorter survival. A median of roughly 60 of the top 100 tumor clones were detected in paired uninvolved adjacent lung, and around 30 of these tumor clones were also found among the top 100 clones of the paired uninvolved adjacent lung.

At diagnosis, tumor, uninvolved tumor-adjacent lung and peripheral blood were collected and then preserved as a mix of FFPE and fresh-frozen material. As regards this clone: Its antigen is still unknown. Nothing much larger sits one base from this clone, and base qualities are not available.

The TCR was taken from a man aged 35 to 69 with stage III squamous cell lung carcinoma. This sample comprised lung tumor tissue, obtained before any cancer treatment.

The CDR3 corresponds to CASSLVSGLNTEAFF. Here is the DNA: TGTGCCAGCAGCTTAGTCTCGGGGTTGAACACTGAAGCTTTCTTT. The chain couples TRBV7-6 to TRBJ1-1; the D gene remains uncertain. V is cut by 1 base and J by 0 bases, and the space between the germline ends is 9 bases. Measured from the cysteine to the phenylalanine, the CDR3 is 15 residues long. The DNA shown is the 45-base CDR3, in frame from base 1. Taken from the germline V gene, the CDR1 and CDR2 loops are SGHVS and FNYEAQ. Reference TRBV7-6 and TRBJ1-1 proteins supply the regions before and after the CDR3; the full variable domain is: GAGVSQSPRYKVTKRGQDVALRCDPISGHVSLYWYRQALGQGPEFLTYFNYEAQQDKSGLPNDRFSAERPEGSISTLTIQRTEQRDSAMYRCASSLVSGLNTEAFFGQGTRLTVV.